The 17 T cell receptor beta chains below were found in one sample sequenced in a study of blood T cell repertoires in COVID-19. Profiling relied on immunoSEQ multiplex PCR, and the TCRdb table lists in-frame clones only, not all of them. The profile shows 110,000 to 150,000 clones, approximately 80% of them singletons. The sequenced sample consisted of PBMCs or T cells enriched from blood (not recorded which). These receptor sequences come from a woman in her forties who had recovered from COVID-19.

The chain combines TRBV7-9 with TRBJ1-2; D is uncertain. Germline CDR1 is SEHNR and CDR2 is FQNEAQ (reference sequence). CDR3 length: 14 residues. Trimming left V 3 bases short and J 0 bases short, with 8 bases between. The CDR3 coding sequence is TGTGCCAGCAGCTTGGAGGGAGCTAACTATGGCTACACCTTC. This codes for CASSLEGANYGYTF.

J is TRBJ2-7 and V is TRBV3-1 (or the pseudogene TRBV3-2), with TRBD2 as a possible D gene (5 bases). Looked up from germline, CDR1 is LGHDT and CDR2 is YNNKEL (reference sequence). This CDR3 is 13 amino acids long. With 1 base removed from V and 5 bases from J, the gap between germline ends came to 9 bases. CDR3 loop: CASSQGRSHEQYF. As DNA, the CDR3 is TGTGCCAGCAGCCAAGGGAGGAGCCACGAGCAGTACTTC.

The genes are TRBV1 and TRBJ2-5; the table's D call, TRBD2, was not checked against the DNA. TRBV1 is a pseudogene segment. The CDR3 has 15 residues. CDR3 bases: TGCACCAGCAGCCAAGAGGGGGGGGCCCAAGAGACCCAGTACTTC. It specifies CTSSQEGGAQETQYF.

CDR3 protein: CASSGWGTGGNEQFF. The DNA for the CDR3 is TGTGCCAGCAGTGGGTGGGGGACAGGGGGCAATGAGCAGTTCTTC. This chain uses TRBV2 with TRBJ2-1; 11 nucleotides match TRBD1. The CDR3 spans 15 residues. Germline CDR1 reads SNHLY; CDR2 reads FYNNEI. V lost 4 bases, J lost 6 bases, and 5 bases stayed unmatched. The full variable domain, in which reference TRBV2 and TRBJ2-1 provide the parts outside the CDR3, is EPEVTQTPSHQVTQMGQEVILRCVPISNHLYFYWYRQILGQKVEFLVSFYNNEISEKSEIFDDQFSVERPDGSNFTLKIRSTKLEDSAMYFCASSGWGTGGNEQFFGPGTRLTVL.

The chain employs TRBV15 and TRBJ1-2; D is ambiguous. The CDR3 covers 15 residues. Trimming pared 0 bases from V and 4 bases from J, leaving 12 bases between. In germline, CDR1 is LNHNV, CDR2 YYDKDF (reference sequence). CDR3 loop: CATSRDQVPIYGYTF. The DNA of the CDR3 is TGTGCCACCAGCAGAGATCAGGTCCCCATCTATGGCTACACCTTC.

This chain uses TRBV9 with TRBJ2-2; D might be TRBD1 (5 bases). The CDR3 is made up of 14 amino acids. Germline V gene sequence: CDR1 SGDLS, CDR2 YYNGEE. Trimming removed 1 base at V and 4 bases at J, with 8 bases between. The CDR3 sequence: CASSVSGSTGELFF. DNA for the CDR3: TGTGCCAGCAGCGTATCAGGGTCCACCGGGGAGCTGTTTTTT.

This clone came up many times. The CDR3 loop is CASSSGQGLYNEQFF. Here the CDR3 DNA reads TGTGCCAGCAGCTCGGGGCAGGGGTTATACAATGAGCAGTTCTTC. This sequence joins TRBV5-5 and TRBJ2-1; D may be TRBD1 (6 bases). Trimming shortened V by 3 bases and J by 4 bases, and 14 bases separated the two germline ends. Germline V gene lookup returns CDR1 SGHKS and CDR2 YYEKEE (reference sequence). The CDR3 is 15 residues long.

The CDR3 sequence: CAWSVLRAGELFF. The DNA of the CDR3 is TGTGCCTGGAGTGTACTGAGGGCCGGGGAGCTGTTTTTT. The V gene is TRBV30, the J gene TRBJ2-2; tentatively, D is TRBD2 (5 bases). This CDR3 contains 13 residues. Trimming shortened V by 0 bases and J by 6 bases, and 8 bases separated the two germline ends. Germline-derived CDR1 and CDR2 are GTSNPN and SVGIG (reference sequence).

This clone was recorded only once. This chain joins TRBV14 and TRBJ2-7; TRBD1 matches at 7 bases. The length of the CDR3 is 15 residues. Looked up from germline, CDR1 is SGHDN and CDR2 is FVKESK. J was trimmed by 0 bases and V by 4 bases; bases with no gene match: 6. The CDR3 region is CASSPRQGNSYEQYF. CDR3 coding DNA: TGTGCCAGCAGCCCCCGACAGGGTAACTCCTACGAGCAGTACTTC. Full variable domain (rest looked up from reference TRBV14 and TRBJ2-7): EAGVTQFPSHSVIEKGQTVTLRCDPISGHDNLYWYRRVMGKEIKFLLHFVKESKQDESGMPNNRFLAERTGGTYSTLKVQPAELEDSGVYFCASSPRQGNSYEQYFGPGTRLTVT.

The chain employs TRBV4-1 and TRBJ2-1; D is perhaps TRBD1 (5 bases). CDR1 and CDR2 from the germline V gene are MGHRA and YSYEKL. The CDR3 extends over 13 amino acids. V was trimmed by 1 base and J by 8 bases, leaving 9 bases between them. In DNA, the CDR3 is TGCGCCAGCAGCCAAGTGGGGCTGGATGAGCAGTTCTTC. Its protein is CASSQVGLDEQFF.

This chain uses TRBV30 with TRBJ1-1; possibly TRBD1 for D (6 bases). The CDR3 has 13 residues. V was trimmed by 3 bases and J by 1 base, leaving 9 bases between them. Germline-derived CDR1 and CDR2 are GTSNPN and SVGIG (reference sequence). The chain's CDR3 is CAWRGHSNTEAFF. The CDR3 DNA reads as TGTGCCTGGAGGGGACATTCGAACACTGAAGCTTTCTTT. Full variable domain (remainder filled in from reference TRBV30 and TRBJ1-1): SQTIHQWPATLVQPVGSPLSLECTVEGTSNPNLYWYRQAAGRGLQLLFYSVGIGQISSEVPQNLSASRPQDRQFILSSKKLLLSDSGFYLCAWRGHSNTEAFFGQGTRLTVV.

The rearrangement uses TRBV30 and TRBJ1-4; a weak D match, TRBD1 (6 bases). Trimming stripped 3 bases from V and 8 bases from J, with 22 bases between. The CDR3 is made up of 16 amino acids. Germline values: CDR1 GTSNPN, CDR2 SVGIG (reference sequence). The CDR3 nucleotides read TGTGCCTGGAGGACCGGGGCAGGGGCTCAGGGGGAAAAACTGTTTTTT. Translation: CAWRTGAGAQGEKLFF.

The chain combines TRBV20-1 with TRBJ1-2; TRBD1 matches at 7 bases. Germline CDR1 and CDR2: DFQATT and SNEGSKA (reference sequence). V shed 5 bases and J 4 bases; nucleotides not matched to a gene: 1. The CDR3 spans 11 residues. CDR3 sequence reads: CSAYRGYGYTF. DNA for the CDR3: TGCAGTGCTTACAGGGGCTATGGCTACACCTTC.

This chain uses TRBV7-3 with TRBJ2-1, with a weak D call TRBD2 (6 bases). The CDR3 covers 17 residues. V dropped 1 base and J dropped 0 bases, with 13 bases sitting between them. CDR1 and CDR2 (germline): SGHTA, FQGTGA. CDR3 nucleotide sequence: TGTGCCAGCAGCTTAAGAGGTCGGGGGAGCTCCTACAATGAGCAGTTCTTC. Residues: CASSLRGRGSSYNEQFF.

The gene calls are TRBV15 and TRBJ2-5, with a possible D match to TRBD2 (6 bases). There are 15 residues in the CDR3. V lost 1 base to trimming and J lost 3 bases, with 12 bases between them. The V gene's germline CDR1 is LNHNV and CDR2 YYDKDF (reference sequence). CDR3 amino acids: CATSRVGGNKETQYF. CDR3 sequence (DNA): TGTGCCACCAGCAGAGTTGGCGGGAATAAAGAGACCCAGTACTTC.

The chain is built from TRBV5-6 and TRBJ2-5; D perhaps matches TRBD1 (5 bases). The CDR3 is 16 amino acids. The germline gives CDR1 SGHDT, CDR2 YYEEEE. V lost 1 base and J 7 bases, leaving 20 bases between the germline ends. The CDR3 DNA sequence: TGTGCCAGCAGCTTGACAGGATATGGAAATTTGAGGACCCAGTACTTC. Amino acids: CASSLTGYGNLRTQYF.

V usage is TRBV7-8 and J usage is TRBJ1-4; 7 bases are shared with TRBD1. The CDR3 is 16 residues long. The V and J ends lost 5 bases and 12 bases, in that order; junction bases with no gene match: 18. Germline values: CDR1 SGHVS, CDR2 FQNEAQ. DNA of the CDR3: TGTGCCAGCAGCGGGCGGGACAGCCTCGAAATGGTAGAACTGTTTTTT. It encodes CASSGRDSLEMVELFF.